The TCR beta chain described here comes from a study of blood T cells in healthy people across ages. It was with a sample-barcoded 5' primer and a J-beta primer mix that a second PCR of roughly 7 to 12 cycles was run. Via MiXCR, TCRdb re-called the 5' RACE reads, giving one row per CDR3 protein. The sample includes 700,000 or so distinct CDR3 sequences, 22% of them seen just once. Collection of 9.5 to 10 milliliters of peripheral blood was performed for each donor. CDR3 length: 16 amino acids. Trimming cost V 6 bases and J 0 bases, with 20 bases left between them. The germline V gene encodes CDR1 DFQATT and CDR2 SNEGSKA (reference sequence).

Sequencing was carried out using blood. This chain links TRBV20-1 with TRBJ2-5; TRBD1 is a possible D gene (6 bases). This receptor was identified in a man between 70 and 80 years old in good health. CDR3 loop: CSAPFRDTWYQETQYF. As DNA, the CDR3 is TGCAGTGCCCCCTTCAGGGACACCTGGTACCAAGAGACCCAGTACTTC.